The 7 T cell receptor beta chains below all came from one sample that was sequenced in a study of early T cells in non-severe SARS-CoV-2 infection (dated by TCRdb to the early 2020s). The library was produced with 5' RACE. Reads for this sample came from a NextSeq 500. TCRdb reprocessing: public reads trimmed at Q25 with fastp, clones called with MiXCR, in-frame beta chains kept. All rows with the same CDR3 protein become a single entry with the most common DNA and genes. The sample table records 100,000 to 150,000 distinct CDR3 sequences; more than 12% of these occur just once. The ten largest clones take up 21% of the sample. Sequenced material: whole blood. These receptors were taken from an adult who was a healthcare worker with PCR-confirmed SARS-CoV-2 infection or an uninfected control (not recorded which).

The chain recombines TRBV7-8 with TRBJ2-7, with D perhaps matching TRBD1 (5 bases). Germline values: CDR1 SGHVS, CDR2 FQNEAQ. Trimming took 10 bases from V and 3 from J, leaving 19 bases between them. CDR3 size: 14 residues. The CDR3 protein is CATAPGPRDYEQYF. In nucleotides, the CDR3 is TGTGCCACCGCTCCCGGGCCCAGGGACTACGAGCAGTACTTC.

The sample holds a few counts of this clonotype. The rearrangement joins TRBV5-1 to TRBJ1-1; D not resolved. Germline CDR1 is SGHRS and CDR2 is YFSETQ. This CDR3 is 15 amino acids long. Between the trimmed V and J ends, which lost 1 base and 3 bases, there was a span of 13 bases. CDR3 loop: CASSLFGVGDTEAFF. CDR3 in DNA: TGCGCCAGCAGCTTGTTTGGGGTTGGGGACACTGAAGCTTTCTTT.

This clonotype was found a few times. The V gene is TRBV12-3 or TRBV12-4, the J gene TRBJ2-3, with D unclear. The CDR3 is made up of 12 amino acids. Trimming cost V 6 bases and J 6 bases, with 10 bases left between them. The CDR3 coding sequence is TGTGCCAGCAGCCCCACAGCGGATACGCAGTATTTT. This sequence encodes CASSPTADTQYF.

This clonotype was seen more than once but under ten times. V usage is TRBV6-6 and J usage is TRBJ1-4; no clear D gene. The CDR3 length is 11 residues. The V gene's germline CDR1 is MNHNY and CDR2 SVGAGI (reference sequence). V lost 6 bases to trimming and J lost 5 bases, with 4 bases between them. The CDR3 coding sequence is TGTGCCAGCAGATCGAATGAAAAACTGTTTTTT. This translates into CASRSNEKLFF.

The chain recombines TRBV12-3 or TRBV12-4 with TRBJ1-2; D gene ambiguous. This CDR3 has 13 residues. Trimming pared 6 bases from V and 8 bases from J, leaving 16 bases between. The CDR3 spells CASSPSWAGGYTF. CDR3 DNA sequence: TGTGCCAGCAGCCCCAGTTGGGCTGGCGGCTACACCTTC.

Many counts were recorded for this clonotype. The CDR3 here is CASSRGTASSYEQYF. The CDR3 region has the DNA TGTGCCAGCAGTCGCGGGACAGCCAGCTCCTACGAGCAGTACTTC. This chain connects TRBV12-3 or TRBV12-4 to TRBJ2-7; weak D call: TRBD1 (7 bases). V dropped 5 bases and J dropped 0 bases, with 14 bases sitting between them. CDR3 length: 15 amino acids.

The chain employs TRBV3-1 and TRBJ2-7, with 8 bases fitting TRBD2. V lost 2 bases to trimming and J lost 5 bases; unmatched junction nucleotides: 8. Germline V gene sequence: CDR1 LGHDT, CDR2 YNNKEL (reference sequence). This CDR3 is 15 amino acids long. Here the CDR3 DNA reads TGTGCCAGCAGCCAATCCGGGACTAGAAGAGACGAGCAGTACTTC. Protein product: CASSQSGTRRDEQYF.